The 9 T cell receptor beta chains below all came from one sample that was sequenced in a study of blood T cell repertoires in COVID-19. Sequencing used immunoSEQ multiplex PCR; TCRdb keeps in-frame clones, though not all of them. The sample comprises 100,000 to 120,000 clones, 65% to 80% of which are singletons, and about 1.8% rests with the top ten. The sequenced sample consisted of peripheral blood. Receptors were obtained from a woman aged 40 to 50 with acute or convalescent COVID-19.

This chain connects TRBV2 to TRBJ2-5, with D perhaps matching TRBD2 (7 bases). V shed 8 bases and J shed 5 bases, with 12 bases lying between them. Germline-derived CDR1 and CDR2 are SNHLY and FYNNEI. The CDR3 is 12 amino acids. In nucleotides, the CDR3 is TGTGCCAGCGGGGCGGGGGCGGAGACCCAGTACTTC. It codes for CASGAGAETQYF. Full variable domain (remainder filled in from reference TRBV2 and TRBJ2-5): EPEVTQTPSHQVTQMGQEVILRCVPISNHLYFYWYRQILGQKVEFLVSFYNNEISEKSEIFDDQFSVERPDGSNFTLKIRSTKLEDSAMYFCASGAGAETQYFGPGTRLLVL.

CDR3 protein: CASSPPGGVVNQPQHF. In DNA, the CDR3 is TGTGCCAGCAGCCCCCCCGGGGGGGTTGTCAATCAGCCCCAGCATTTT. The rearrangement joins TRBV7-2 to TRBJ1-5, with D possibly being TRBD1 (5 bases). The V gene lost 5 bases and the J gene lost 3 bases, with 17 bases spanning the gap. Germline CDR1 reads SGHTA; CDR2 reads FQGNSA. There are 16 residues in the CDR3.

There are a few counts of this clone. Other DNA sequences in this sample translate to the same CDR3. V and J are TRBV28 and TRBJ1-6, with TRBD1 matching 9 bases. This CDR3 comprises 14 residues. With 6 bases clipped from V and 7 bases from J, the junction kept 4 bases outside the gene matches. Germline V gene data show CDR1 as MDHEN and CDR2 as SYDVKM. The CDR3: CASRGGTGNSPLHF. As DNA, the CDR3 is TGTGCCAGCAGGGGAGGGACAGGGAATTCACCCCTCCACTTT.

This clone was seen once. The V call is TRBV6-2 or TRBV6-3, the J call TRBJ2-2, with a weak D call TRBD1 (5 bases). Deletions cut 4 bases from V and 1 base from J, with 7 bases between. The CDR3 has 14 amino acids. CDR1 and CDR2 (germline): MNHEY, SVGEGT. CDR3 bases: TGTGCCAGCAGTTGGACACTGAACACCGGGGAGCTGTTTTTT. This sequence encodes CASSWTLNTGELFF.

The J gene is TRBJ1-4, the V gene TRBV19; 7 bases match TRBD1. The CDR3 loop spans 15 amino acids. Germline-derived CDR1 and CDR2 are LNHDA and SQIVND (reference sequence). The trim removed 6 bases at V and 0 bases at J, leaving 4 bases unmatched. Here the CDR3 reads CASSPTGATNEKLFF. CDR3 coding DNA: TGTGCCAGTAGCCCTACAGGGGCAACTAATGAAAAACTGTTTTTT.

The chain couples TRBV13 to TRBJ1-1; maybe TRBD1 (5 bases). Germline-derived CDR1 and CDR2 are PRHDT and FYEKMQ (reference sequence). With 0 bases removed from V and 1 base from J, the gap between germline ends came to 9 bases. The CDR3 contains 15 residues. The CDR3 DNA reads TGTGCCAGCAGCTTAGGCAGTGGACAGAACACTGAAGCTTTCTTT. Translated: CASSLGSGQNTEAFF. The whole variable domain, filled in from reference TRBV13 and TRBJ1-1, reads AAGVIQSPRHLIKEKRETATLKCYPIPRHDTVYWYQQGPGQDPQFLISFYEKMQSDKGSIPDRFSAQQFSDYHSELNMSSLELGDSALYFCASSLGSGQNTEAFFGQGTRLTVV.

V is TRBV4-2 and J is TRBJ2-1, with D possibly being TRBD2 (5 bases). Per the germline V gene, CDR1 is LGHNA and CDR2 is YNFKEQ. V lost 5 bases and J 5 bases, leaving 22 bases between the germline ends. The CDR3 spans 17 residues. The CDR3 here is CASSSGSQAGLHNEQFF. The CDR3 bases are TGTGCCAGCAGCTCTGGCTCGCAGGCGGGCCTGCACAATGAGCAGTTCTTC.

CDR3 amino acids: CASSQGIIAGDTGELFF. The CDR3 DNA reads TGTGCCAGCAGCCAAGGGATAATAGCGGGAGACACCGGGGAGCTGTTTTTT. The chain joins TRBV5-4 to TRBJ2-2; TRBD2 matches at 9 bases. The ends lost 4 bases at V and 3 bases at J; junction bases unmatched: 10. The CDR3 sequence is 17 residues long. Looked up from germline, CDR1 is SGHNT and CDR2 is YYREEE (reference sequence).

The rearrangement uses TRBV7-6 and TRBJ2-3; D is uncertain. This CDR3 contains 13 residues. Trimming shortened V by 1 base and J by 2 bases, and 4 bases separated the two germline ends. Germline V lookup: CDR1 SGHVS, CDR2 FNYEAQ. CDR3: CASSLDFTDTQYF. CDR3 DNA: TGTGCCAGCAGCTTAGACTTCACAGATACGCAGTATTTT.